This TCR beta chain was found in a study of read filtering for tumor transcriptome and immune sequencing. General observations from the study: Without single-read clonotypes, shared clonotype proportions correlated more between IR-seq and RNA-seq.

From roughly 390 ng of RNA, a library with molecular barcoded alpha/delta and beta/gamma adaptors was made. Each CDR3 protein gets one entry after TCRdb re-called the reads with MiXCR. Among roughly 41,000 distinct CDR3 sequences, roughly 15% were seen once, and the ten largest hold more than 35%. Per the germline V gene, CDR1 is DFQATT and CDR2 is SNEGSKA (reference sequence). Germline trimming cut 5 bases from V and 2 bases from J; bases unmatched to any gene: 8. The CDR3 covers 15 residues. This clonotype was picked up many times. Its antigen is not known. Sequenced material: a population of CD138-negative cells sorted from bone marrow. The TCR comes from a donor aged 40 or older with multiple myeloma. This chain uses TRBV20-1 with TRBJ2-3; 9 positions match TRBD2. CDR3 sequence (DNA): TGCAGTGCTCGTAACCCTAGCGGGAACACAGATACGCAGTATTTT. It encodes CSARNPSGNTDTQYF.